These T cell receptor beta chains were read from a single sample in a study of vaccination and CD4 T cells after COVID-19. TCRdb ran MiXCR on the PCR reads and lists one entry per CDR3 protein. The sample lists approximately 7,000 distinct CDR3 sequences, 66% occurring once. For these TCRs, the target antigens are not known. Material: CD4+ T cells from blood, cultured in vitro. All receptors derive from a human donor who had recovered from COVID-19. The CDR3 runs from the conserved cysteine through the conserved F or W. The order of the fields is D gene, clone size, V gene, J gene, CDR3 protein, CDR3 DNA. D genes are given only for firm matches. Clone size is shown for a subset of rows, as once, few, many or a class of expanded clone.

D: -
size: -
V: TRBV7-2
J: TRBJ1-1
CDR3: CASSTRQVSMNTEAFF
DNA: TGTGCCAGCAGCACCCGACAGGTTTCGATGAACACTGAAGCTTTCTTT

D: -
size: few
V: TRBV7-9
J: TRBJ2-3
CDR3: CASSLRGSVADTQYF
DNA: TGTGCCAGCAGCCTCCGGGGTTCGGTGGCAGATACGCAGTATTTT

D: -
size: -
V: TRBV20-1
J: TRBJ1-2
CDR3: CSARDMEDGYTF
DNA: TGCAGTGCTAGAGATATGGAAGATGGCTACACCTTC

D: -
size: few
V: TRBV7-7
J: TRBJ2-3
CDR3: CASSFTLGDTQYF
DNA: TGTGCTAGCAGCTTTACCCTCGGAGATACGCAGTATTTT

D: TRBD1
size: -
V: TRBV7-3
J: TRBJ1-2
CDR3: CASSFASRDRGYGYTF
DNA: TGTGCCAGCAGCTTCGCCAGCCGGGACAGGGGCTATGGCTACACCTTC

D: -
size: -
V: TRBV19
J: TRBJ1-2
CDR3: CASTTDPPFYGYTF
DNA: TGTGCCAGTACCACGGACCCTCCCTTCTATGGCTACACCTTC

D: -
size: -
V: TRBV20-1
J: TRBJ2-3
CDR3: CSAIRDTQYF
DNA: TGCAGTGCTATCCGAGATACGCAGTATTTT

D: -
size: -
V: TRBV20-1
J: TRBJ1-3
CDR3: CSARDPRAGNTIYF
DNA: TGCAGTGCTAGAGACCCCCGGGCTGGAAACACCATATATTTT

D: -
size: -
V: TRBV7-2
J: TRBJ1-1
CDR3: CASSQAGANTEAFF
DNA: TGTGCCAGCAGCCAGGCGGGGGCGAACACTGAAGCTTTCTTT

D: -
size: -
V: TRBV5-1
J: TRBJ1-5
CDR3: CASSLDSYQPQHF
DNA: TGCGCCAGCAGCTTGGACAGTTATCAGCCCCAGCATTTT

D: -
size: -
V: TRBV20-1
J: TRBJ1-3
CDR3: CSAYPRGISGNTIYF
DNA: TGCAGTGCTTACCCGAGGGGGATCTCTGGAAACACCATATATTTT

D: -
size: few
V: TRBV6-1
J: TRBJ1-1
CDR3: CASARVMNTEAFF
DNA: TGTGCCAGCGCGAGGGTTATGAACACTGAAGCTTTCTTT

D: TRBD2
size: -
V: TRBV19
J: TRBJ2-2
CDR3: CASRPATSGGASTGELFF
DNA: TGTGCCAGTCGACCGGCGACTAGCGGGGGGGCATCCACCGGGGAGCTGTTTTTT

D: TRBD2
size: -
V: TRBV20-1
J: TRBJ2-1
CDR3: CSARAERGRNEQFF
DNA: TGCAGTGCTAGAGCCGAGCGGGGTCGCAATGAGCAGTTCTTC

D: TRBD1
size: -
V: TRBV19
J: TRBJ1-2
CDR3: CASSIRDSRWGTF
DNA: TGTGCCAGTAGTATTCGGGACAGCCGATGGGGCACCTTC